A single sample is the source of the 14 T cell receptor beta chains below, sequenced in a study of tumor-infiltrating lymphocytes in primary liver carcinoma. Making TCR beta cDNA involved roughly 500 ng total RNA and a constant-region primer. A slightly modified ARM-PCR protocol with three nested multiplex PCR rounds produced these TCR beta libraries. The first two PCR rounds used TRBV1-TRBV30 forward primers with a C-beta reverse primer, about 10 cycles each. TCRdb fed the multiplex PCR reads into MiXCR, producing one record per CDR3 protein. The sample carries approximately 92,000 distinct CDR3 sequences, approximately 68% recorded once. Co-extraction of both nucleic acids (RNA and DNA) used about 17-33 mg of unsorted bulk tissue. The sample was tumor-adjacent normal liver tissue. These receptors all stem from a man aged 40-49 years with primary liver carcinoma and hepatitis B virus infection.

Worth noting for this clonotype: Mismatch with germline at one junction end may stem from a read error. The chain joins TRBV6-6 to TRBJ2-5, with D unresolved. Looked up from germline, CDR1 is MNHNY and CDR2 is SVGAGI (reference sequence). The CDR3 has 15 residues. In DNA form, the CDR3 reads TGTGCCGGCAGTTACCTCCATCTTCATCTAGAGACCCAGTACTTC. Translating it yields CAGSYLHLHLETQYF.

The chain uses TRBV5-1 and TRBJ2-7; 8 positions match TRBD2. The J segment lost 3 bases and the V segment lost 0 bases, leaving 5 bases of the junction unmatched. The germline V gene has CDR1 SGHRS and CDR2 YFSETQ. This CDR3 has 15 amino acids. CDR3 protein: CASSLGGSGIYEQYF. CDR3 nucleotides: TGCGCCAGCAGCTTGGGGGGTAGCGGGATCTACGAGCAGTACTTC. The full variable domain, completed using reference TRBV5-1 and TRBJ2-7, is KAGVTQTPRYLIKTRGQQVTLSCSPISGHRSVSWYQQTPGQGLQFLFEYFSETQRNKGNFPGRFSGRQFSNSRSEMNVSTLELGDSALYLCASSLGGSGIYEQYFGPGTRLTVT.

As to this clonotype: The junction differs from germline at one of its ends, possibly a read error. The chain carries TRBV11-2 and TRBJ2-6; 11 bases are shared with TRBD2. Germline values: CDR1 SGHAT, CDR2 FQNNGV. CDR3 length: 18 residues. The CDR3 coding sequence is TGTGGCAGCAGCCTACGACTAGCGGGACTCTCTGGGGCCAACGCCCAGACTTTC. Translation gives CGSSLRLAGLSGANAQTF.

The rearrangement joins TRBV11-3 to TRBJ2-1; D is uncertain. The V end lost 1 base, the J end lost 0 bases, and 4 bases lay between the germline ends. CDR3 size: 14 residues. Germline CDR1 and CDR2: SGHNT and YENEEA. The CDR3 sequence: CASSLGNSYNEQFF. The CDR3 DNA reads TGTGCCAGCAGCTTAGGAAACTCCTACAATGAGCAGTTCTTC. Together with reference TRBV11-3 and TRBJ2-1, the CDR3 gives the full variable domain: EAGVVQSPRYKIIEKKQPVAFWCNPISGHNTLYWYLQNLGQGPELLIRYENEEAVDDSQLPKDRFSAERLKGVDSTLKIQPAELGDSAVYLCASSLGNSYNEQFFGPGTRLTVL.

V usage is TRBV5-6 and J usage is TRBJ2-1, with D maybe TRBD2 (6 bases). CDR3 length: 16 amino acids. CDR1 and CDR2 (germline): SGHDT, YYEEEE. Trimming took 3 bases from V and 0 from J, leaving 13 bases between them. Here the CDR3 DNA reads TGTGCCAGCAGCTCGGAGGGTGCGAGCTCCTACAATGAGCAGTTCTTC. Its translation is CASSSEGASSYNEQFF.

Comments on this clonotype: No conserved phenylalanine or tryptophan ends this CDR3, so it is likely a read error. The chain employs TRBV28 and TRBJ2-2; a weak D match, TRBD1 (7 bases). The CDR3 is made up of 15 amino acids. Germline assignment: CDR1 MDHEN and CDR2 SYDVKM. As DNA, the CDR3 is TGTGCCAGTTCATTGACAGGGTCGGGCACCGGGGGGCTGTTTGTT. This encodes CASSLTGSGTGGLFV.

The table lists this clonotype with many counts. The chain is built from TRBV14 and TRBJ2-1; 7 bases line up with TRBD2. V was pared by 4 bases and J by 2 bases, with 5 bases of the junction left unmatched. This CDR3 region has 15 residues. The germline V gene has CDR1 SGHDN and CDR2 FVKESK. The CDR3 sequence: CASSPGGTTYNEQFF. DNA for the CDR3: TGTGCCAGCAGCCCGGGGGGAACAACCTACAATGAGCAGTTCTTC.

In regard to this clonotype: The germline gene is not matched at one end of the junction; a read error may be the cause. The V gene is TRBV7-9, the J gene TRBJ2-3, with unresolved D. Germline V gene lookup returns CDR1 SEHNR and CDR2 FQNEAQ (reference sequence). The CDR3 has 18 residues. The CDR3 sequence: CASSTGIQTRFSTDTQYF. The DNA of the CDR3 is TGTGCCAGCAGCACCGGTATTCAGACGCGTTTTAGCACAGATACGCAATATTTT.

As concerns this clonotype: Lacking the conserved final phenylalanine or tryptophan, this CDR3 likely reflects a read error. The chain is built from TRBV11-1 and TRBJ2-7; D perhaps matches TRBD2 (6 bases). Germline CDR1 and CDR2: SGHAT and FQDESV (reference sequence). With 6 bases removed from V and 0 bases from J, the gap between germline ends came to 24 bases. The CDR3 covers 18 residues. This CDR3 is CASSFRPSSGLSSYEQYI. The CDR3 bases are TGTGCCAGCAGTTTTCGCCCCTCAAGCGGGTTAAGCTCCTACGAGCAGTACATC.

This clonotype was observed many times. This rearrangement joins TRBV4-1 to TRBJ1-5; a possible D gene is TRBD1 (6 bases). Germline V gives CDR1 MGHRA, CDR2 YSYEKL. Trimming shortened V by 1 base and J by 7 bases, and 8 bases separated the two germline ends. The CDR3 totals 13 residues. The CDR3 sequence is CASSQVRGQPQHF. The CDR3 DNA is TGCGCCAGCAGCCAAGTTAGGGGGCAGCCCCAGCATTTT.

With respect to this clonotype: An end of the junction does not agree with germline; a read error may underlie this. This CDR3 is CGSSQPQGGGEAQYF. The CDR3 DNA reads TGTGGCAGCAGCCAACCACAGGGAGGTGGAGAGGCCCAGTACTTC. J is TRBJ2-5 and V is TRBV4-2, with D tentatively TRBD1 or TRBD2 (6 bases each). This CDR3 is built from 15 residues. The V gene's germline CDR1 is LGHNA and CDR2 YNFKEQ.

Ten or more counts support this clonotype. The chain couples TRBV29-1 to TRBJ1-1; D is undetermined. The ends were cut back, 7 bases at V and 1 base at J, with 7 bases in the middle. The CDR3 has 11 residues. Germline V lookup: CDR1 SQVTM, CDR2 ANQGSEA. This CDR3 is CSAMGNTEAFF. For the CDR3, the DNA is TGCAGCGCCATGGGGAACACTGAAGCTTTCTTT. Combining the CDR3 with reference TRBV29-1 and TRBJ1-1 gives the whole variable domain SAVISQKPSRDICQRGTSLTIQCQVDSQVTMMFWYRQQPGQSLTLIATANQGSEATYESGFVIDKFPISRPNLTFSTLTVSNMSPEDSSIYLCSAMGNTEAFFGQGTRLTVV.

A remark on this clonotype: One end of the junction does not line up with germline, which may come from a read error. J is TRBJ2-7 and V is TRBV5-1; 11 positions match TRBD2. The CDR3 covers 15 residues. Germline V lookup: CDR1 SGHRS, CDR2 YFSETQ. In DNA, the CDR3 is TGCGCCAGCAGCGATACTAGCGGGGGTGCCTACGAGCAGTATTTC. Translated: CASSDTSGGAYEQYF.

The table lists this clonotype with a count of one. It may be a read error: a sequence one base away is much more abundant. The V and J genes are TRBV29-1 and TRBJ2-3; D unclear. CDR3 length equals 10 residues. Germline assignment: CDR1 SQVTM and CDR2 ANQGSEA. CDR3 sequence reads: CNPVGDTQYF. Here the CDR3 DNA reads TGCAACCCGGTGGGGGATACGCAGTATTTT.